Listed below are T cell receptor beta chains from one sample, sequenced in a study of monozygotic twins with inflammatory bowel disease. For each CDR3 protein, TCRdb gives one entry from its re-call of the 5' RACE reads, without DNA. In all, the sample yields over 110,000 distinct CDR3 sequences. The sequencing input was blood. Receptor source: a human donor with ulcerative colitis or Crohn's disease, or a healthy co-twin of an affected twin (not recorded which). Each CDR3 is given with its conserved first and last residue. The order of the fields is CDR3 protein, CDR3 length, V gene, J gene.

cdr3_aa: CASSLTSSDTQYF
cdr3_length: 13
v_call: TRBV7-9
j_call: TRBJ2-3

cdr3_aa: CASSFGLAGGPSLETQYF
cdr3_length: 18
v_call: TRBV11-2
j_call: TRBJ2-5

cdr3_aa: CASGSQNIYNEQFF
cdr3_length: 14
v_call: TRBV27
j_call: TRBJ2-1

cdr3_aa: CASSLGLAANNEQFF
cdr3_length: 15
v_call: TRBV7-2
j_call: TRBJ2-1

cdr3_aa: CASSLSQGLASPLHF
cdr3_length: 15
v_call: TRBV7-2
j_call: TRBJ1-6

cdr3_aa: CSATGRDSGANVLTF
cdr3_length: 15
v_call: TRBV20-1
j_call: TRBJ2-6

cdr3_aa: CAWSDSRGVNTEAFF
cdr3_length: 15
v_call: TRBV30
j_call: TRBJ1-1

cdr3_aa: CASSQGQGGEQFF
cdr3_length: 13
v_call: TRBV5-1
j_call: TRBJ2-1

cdr3_aa: CASSSDRGGETQYF
cdr3_length: 14
v_call: TRBV12-3/TRBV12-4
j_call: TRBJ2-5

cdr3_aa: CAISPLGTVYYEQYF
cdr3_length: 15
v_call: TRBV10-3
j_call: TRBJ2-7

cdr3_aa: CSAAGTGVLTDTQYF
cdr3_length: 15
v_call: TRBV20-1
j_call: TRBJ2-3

cdr3_aa: CASSPLRVFGYTF
cdr3_length: 13
v_call: TRBV12-3/TRBV12-4
j_call: TRBJ1-2

cdr3_aa: CASSLTGTQGLDTQYF
cdr3_length: 16
v_call: TRBV7-3
j_call: TRBJ2-3

cdr3_aa: CASSPPDRGSYEQYF
cdr3_length: 15
v_call: TRBV7-9
j_call: TRBJ2-7

cdr3_aa: CASSRGRSSYEQYF
cdr3_length: 14
v_call: TRBV7-2
j_call: TRBJ2-7

cdr3_aa: CASSLVGGLVRYEQYF
cdr3_length: 16
v_call: TRBV7-2
j_call: TRBJ2-7

cdr3_aa: CASSEKPGSTEAFF
cdr3_length: 14
v_call: TRBV25-1
j_call: TRBJ1-1

cdr3_aa: CASSVLAGYNEQFF
cdr3_length: 14
v_call: TRBV2
j_call: TRBJ2-1

cdr3_aa: CASSVPGGTEQFF
cdr3_length: 13
v_call: TRBV25-1
j_call: TRBJ2-1

cdr3_aa: CATLGTGGSYEQYF
cdr3_length: 14
v_call: TRBV25-1
j_call: TRBJ2-7

cdr3_aa: CASSFVTGRKEQYF
cdr3_length: 14
v_call: TRBV28
j_call: TRBJ2-7

cdr3_aa: CASSLSGTGPPHEQYF
cdr3_length: 16
v_call: TRBV7-2
j_call: TRBJ2-7

cdr3_aa: CASSNSGENTEAFF
cdr3_length: 14
v_call: TRBV19
j_call: TRBJ1-1

cdr3_aa: CASSLITNNQETQYF
cdr3_length: 15
v_call: TRBV11-2
j_call: TRBJ2-5

cdr3_aa: CASSPSIRTSQETQYF
cdr3_length: 16
v_call: TRBV4-3
j_call: TRBJ2-5

cdr3_aa: CASAPPTSGSTDTQYF
cdr3_length: 16
v_call: TRBV6-2/TRBV6-3
j_call: TRBJ2-3

cdr3_aa: CASSSQGGAEAFF
cdr3_length: 13
v_call: TRBV7-2
j_call: TRBJ1-1

cdr3_aa: CASSPPEVREKLFF
cdr3_length: 14
v_call: TRBV18
j_call: TRBJ1-4

cdr3_aa: CASRSDRTGMNTEAFF
cdr3_length: 16
v_call: TRBV19
j_call: TRBJ1-1

cdr3_aa: CASSPAWTGETQYF
cdr3_length: 14
v_call: TRBV5-5
j_call: TRBJ2-5

cdr3_aa: CASRPAGTNGHEQFF
cdr3_length: 15
v_call: TRBV5-1
j_call: TRBJ2-1

cdr3_aa: CASSECKTPGNREQYF
cdr3_length: 16
v_call: TRBV25-1
j_call: TRBJ2-7

cdr3_aa: CASGGGTGGDLQPQHF
cdr3_length: 16
v_call: TRBV12-3/TRBV12-4
j_call: TRBJ1-5

cdr3_aa: CASSPRGVGYGYTF
cdr3_length: 14
v_call: TRBV7-6
j_call: TRBJ1-2

cdr3_aa: CASKPGTTYQPQHF
cdr3_length: 14
v_call: TRBV2
j_call: TRBJ1-5

cdr3_aa: CSARGTGDQETQYF
cdr3_length: 14
v_call: TRBV20-1
j_call: TRBJ2-5

cdr3_aa: CASSRDTEAFF
cdr3_length: 11
v_call: TRBV19
j_call: TRBJ1-1

cdr3_aa: CASSPSTGFNTEAFF
cdr3_length: 15
v_call: TRBV5-1
j_call: TRBJ1-1

cdr3_aa: CASSQEGRGTQETQYF
cdr3_length: 16
v_call: TRBV4-3
j_call: TRBJ2-5

cdr3_aa: CASSYQVPGELFF
cdr3_length: 13
v_call: TRBV6-5
j_call: TRBJ2-2

cdr3_aa: CAWSTGTGVYEQFF
cdr3_length: 14
v_call: TRBV30
j_call: TRBJ2-1

cdr3_aa: CASSQNTEQYF
cdr3_length: 11
v_call: TRBV12-3/TRBV12-4
j_call: TRBJ2-7

cdr3_aa: CASSLSDTGEQFF
cdr3_length: 13
v_call: TRBV3-1
j_call: TRBJ2-1

cdr3_aa: CSIRKGAMNTEAFF
cdr3_length: 14
v_call: TRBV29-1
j_call: TRBJ1-1

cdr3_aa: CASSVGLAGGDERTDTQYF
cdr3_length: 19
v_call: TRBV9
j_call: TRBJ2-3

cdr3_aa: CASRDPPPTIGAAYEQYF
cdr3_length: 18
v_call: TRBV6-1
j_call: TRBJ2-7